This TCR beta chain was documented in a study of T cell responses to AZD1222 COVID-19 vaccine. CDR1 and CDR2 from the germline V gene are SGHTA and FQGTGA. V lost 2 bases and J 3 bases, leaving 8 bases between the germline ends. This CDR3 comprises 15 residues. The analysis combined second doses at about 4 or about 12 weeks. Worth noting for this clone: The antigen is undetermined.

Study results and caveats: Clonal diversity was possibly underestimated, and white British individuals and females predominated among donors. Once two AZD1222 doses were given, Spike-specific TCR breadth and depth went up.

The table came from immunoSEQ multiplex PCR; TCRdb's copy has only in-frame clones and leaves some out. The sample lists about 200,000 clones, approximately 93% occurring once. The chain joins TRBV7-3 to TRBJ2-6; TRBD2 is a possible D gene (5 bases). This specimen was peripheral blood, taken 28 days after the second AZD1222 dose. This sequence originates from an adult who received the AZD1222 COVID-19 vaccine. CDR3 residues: CASSLAGFGANVLTF. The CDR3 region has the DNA TGTGCCAGCAGCTTAGCGGGCTTTGGGGCCAACGTCCTGACTTTC.